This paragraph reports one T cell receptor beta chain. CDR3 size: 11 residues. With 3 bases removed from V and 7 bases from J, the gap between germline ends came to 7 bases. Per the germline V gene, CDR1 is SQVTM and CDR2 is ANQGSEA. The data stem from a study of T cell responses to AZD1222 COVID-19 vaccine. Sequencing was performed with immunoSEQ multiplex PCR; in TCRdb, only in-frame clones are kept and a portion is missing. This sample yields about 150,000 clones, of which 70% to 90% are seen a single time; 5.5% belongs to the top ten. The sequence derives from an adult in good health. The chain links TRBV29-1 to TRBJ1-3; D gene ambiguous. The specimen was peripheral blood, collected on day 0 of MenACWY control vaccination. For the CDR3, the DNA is TGCAGCGTTGATATTAGGAACACCATATATTTT. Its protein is CSVDIRNTIYF.